This T cell receptor beta chain came from a study of T cell repertoires in cytomegalovirus infection. The wider study: HLA-B-restricted CMV epitopes that are well studied were used alongside recently identified HLA-C-restricted ones.

Trimming stripped 5 bases from V and 5 bases from J, with 12 bases between. Germline-derived CDR1 and CDR2 are MNHEY and SVGAGI. The CDR3 consists of 14 residues. Note on this clonotype: What it binds is not known.

Each CDR3 protein gets one entry after TCRdb re-called the reads with MiXCR. The repertoire includes 700,000 to 850,000 distinct CDR3 sequences, approximately 29% of them detected once, and around an eighth sits in the top ten. The source material was cultured CD8+ T cells from PBMCs, sampled from culture after CMV antigen stimulation. This sequence joins TRBV6-5 and TRBJ1-4; a possible D gene is TRBD1 (5 bases). This receptor was taken from a human donor in good health (CMV status not recorded). Some clones in this sample may be carry-over from other donors' samples. CDR3 bases: TGTGCCAGCAGTGCAGACAGTATAAATGAAAAACTGTTTTTT. Translation: CASSADSINEKLFF.